The source of this TCR beta chain is a study of blood T cells in healthy people across ages. The V gene's germline CDR1 is DFQATT and CDR2 SNEGSKA (reference sequence). This CDR3 has 14 residues. V lost 6 bases to trimming and J lost 6 bases, with 17 bases between them. Combining a sample-barcoded 5' primer with a J-beta primer mix, a second PCR ran for about 6 to 12 cycles. TCRdb re-derived calls from the 5' RACE reads in MiXCR, one entry per CDR3 protein. The sample gives approximately 810,000 distinct CDR3 sequences, roughly 26% of which show up once; 15% to 20% is in the top ten. Each donor supplied approximately 10 milliliters of peripheral blood. Per-sample yields of isolated PBMCs were at least 6 million. Samples each yielded at least 5 micrograms of total RNA. Findings and limits, study-wide: The study could not conclusively compare naive and antigen-experienced cells, given its unsorted PBMCs.

There are a few counts of this clonotype. Its target is unknown. The genes are TRBV20-1 and TRBJ1-4; D gene ambiguous. The sequenced material came from blood. The TCR sequence derives from a woman older than 75 in good health. CDR3 residues: CSALSFLRDEKLFF. The DNA of the CDR3 is TGCAGTGCCCTGAGTTTTCTACGAGATGAAAAACTGTTTTTT.